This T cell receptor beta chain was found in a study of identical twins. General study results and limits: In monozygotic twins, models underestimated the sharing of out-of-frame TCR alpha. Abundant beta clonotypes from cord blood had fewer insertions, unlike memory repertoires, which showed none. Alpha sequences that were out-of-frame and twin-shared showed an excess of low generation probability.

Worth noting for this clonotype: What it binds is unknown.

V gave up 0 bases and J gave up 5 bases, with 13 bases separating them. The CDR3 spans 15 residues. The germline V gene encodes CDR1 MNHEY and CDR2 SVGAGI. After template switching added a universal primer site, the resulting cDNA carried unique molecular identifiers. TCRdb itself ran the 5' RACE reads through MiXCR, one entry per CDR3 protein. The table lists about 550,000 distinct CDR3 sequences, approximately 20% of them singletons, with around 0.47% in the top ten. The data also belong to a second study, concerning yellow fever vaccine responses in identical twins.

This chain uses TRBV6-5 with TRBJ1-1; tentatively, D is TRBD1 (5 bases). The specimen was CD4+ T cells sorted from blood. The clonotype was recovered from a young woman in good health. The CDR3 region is CASSYSIQGGTEAFF. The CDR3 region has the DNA TGTGCCAGCAGTTACTCGATTCAGGGCGGGACTGAAGCTTTCTTT.